One and the same sample provided the 19 T cell receptor beta chains below, sequenced in a study of blood T cell repertoires in COVID-19. TCRdb's copy holds only in-frame clones and misses some; the assay was immunoSEQ multiplex PCR. The data contain 400,000 to 450,000 clones, around 88% of them singletons. Sequenced input: peripheral blood. These receptors were taken from a woman between 50 and 59 years old with COVID-19, enrolled during active disease.

V is TRBV19 and J is TRBJ2-2, with D possibly matching TRBD2 (6 bases). Germline V gene data show CDR1 as LNHDA and CDR2 as SQIVND (reference sequence). This CDR3 is 14 amino acids long. V was pared by 10 bases and J by 6 bases, with 18 bases between. The CDR3 DNA sequence: TGTGCCACAAGACGGGGGAGTTTCGCCGGGGAGCTGTTTTTT. This codes for CATRRGSFAGELFF.

V gene TRBV5-6 combines with J gene TRBJ1-4; 9 positions agree with TRBD1. The CDR3 runs to 17 residues. V shed 1 base, J shed 8 bases, and the junction held 12 bases outside the gene matches. Germline V gene lookup returns CDR1 SGHDT and CDR2 YYEEEE. For the CDR3, the DNA is TGTGCCAGCAGCTTGCGGAGTGGAGGGACAGGGCGCGAAAAACTGTTTTTT. This translates into CASSLRSGGTGREKLFF.

This sequence joins TRBV25-1 and TRBJ1-1; D is unclear. V dropped 3 bases and J dropped 5 bases, with 7 bases sitting between them. The CDR3 consists of 12 residues. Germline V gene data show CDR1 as MGHDK and CDR2 as SYGVNS. CDR3 nucleotides: TGTGCCAGCAGTGACCTGCGGACTGAAGCTTTCTTT. Protein product: CASSDLRTEAFF.

The chain is built from TRBV6-4 and TRBJ1-2; the match to TRBD1 covers 8 bases. The V segment lost 6 bases and the J segment 2 bases; nucleotides outside the gene matches: 8. Looked up from germline, CDR1 is MRHNA and CDR2 is SNTAGT. The CDR3 totals 15 residues. CDR3 DNA sequence: TGTGCCAGCAGCATGACAGGGGAGGAGAACTATGGCTACACCTTC. It translates to CASSMTGEENYGYTF.

DNA of the CDR3: TGTGCCAGTAGTATCGTCGGGACAGGGTTTGGAGAGCAGTACTTC. Translating gives CASSIVGTGFGEQYF. V is TRBV19 and J is TRBJ2-7, with TRBD1 identical over 9 bases. V trimming: 3 bases; J trimming: 7 bases; junction bases outside the gene matches: 10. From germline, CDR1 is LNHDA and CDR2 SQIVND (reference sequence). This CDR3 spans 15 amino acids.

The chain combines TRBV12-3 or TRBV12-4 with TRBJ1-1; D gene unclear. The CDR3 is made up of 12 amino acids. V was clipped by 3 bases and J by 8 bases, with 10 bases between them. The CDR3 region has the DNA TGTGCCAGCAGTTTCACCAGTACCGAAGCTTTCTTT. This sequence encodes CASSFTSTEAFF.

The J gene is TRBJ2-2, the V gene TRBV18, with D possibly being TRBD1 (7 bases). The V gene lost 3 bases and the J gene lost 0 bases, with 14 bases spanning the gap. The CDR3 runs 17 residues. Germline CDR1 is KGHSH and CDR2 is LQKENI. The CDR3 sequence is CASSPSEGTANTGELFF. In DNA, the CDR3 is TGTGCCAGCTCACCGTCGGAGGGGACAGCGAACACCGGGGAGCTGTTTTTT.

V gene TRBV28 combines with J gene TRBJ2-7; TRBD1 might be the D (6 bases). This CDR3 region has 14 residues. CDR1 and CDR2 from the germline V gene are MDHEN and SYDVKM. V lost 4 bases and J lost 4, with 14 bases in between. The CDR3 loop is CASSSYRVGYEQYF. CDR3 bases: TGTGCCAGCAGTTCCTACAGGGTGGGGTACGAGCAGTACTTC.

The genes are TRBV2 and TRBJ1-2, with 7 bases fitting TRBD1. The germline V gene has CDR1 SNHLY and CDR2 FYNNEI. The CDR3 consists of 13 residues. The trim removed 4 bases at V and 7 bases at J, leaving 6 bases unmatched. CDR3: CASSVDTGAGYTF. The CDR3 DNA is TGTGCCAGCAGTGTGGACACAGGGGCTGGCTACACCTTC.

The J gene is TRBJ1-2, the V gene TRBV2; no reliable D call. The CDR3 is made up of 13 amino acids. V lost 8 bases, J lost 4 bases, and 14 bases lay in between. CDR1 and CDR2 (germline): SNHLY, FYNNEI. In DNA form, the CDR3 reads TGTGCCAGCCGGGTTAACGGCCTCTATGGCTACACCTTC. Protein product: CASRVNGLYGYTF.

The J gene is TRBJ1-5, the V gene TRBV19, with TRBD1 matching over 9 bases. Per germline, CDR1 LNHDA and CDR2 SQIVND (reference sequence). The CDR3 runs 16 residues. V lost 6 bases, J lost 5 bases, and 11 bases stayed unmatched. CDR3: CASRPVTGGFDQPQHF. For the CDR3, the DNA is TGTGCCAGTAGGCCTGTTACAGGGGGCTTTGATCAGCCCCAGCATTTT.

V usage is TRBV6-1 and J usage is TRBJ1-1; D not resolved. This CDR3 has 13 amino acids. With 2 bases removed from V and 1 base from J, the gap between germline ends came to 5 bases. Looked up from germline, CDR1 is MNHNS and CDR2 is SASEGT. The CDR3 sequence is CASSERENTEAFF. As DNA, the CDR3 is TGTGCCAGCAGTGAAAGAGAGAACACTGAAGCTTTCTTT.

The chain uses TRBV5-5 and TRBJ2-5; TRBD1 aligns across 7 bases. Germline V lookup: CDR1 SGHKS, CDR2 YYEKEE (reference sequence). V shed 2 bases, J shed 0 bases, and the junction held 1 base outside the gene matches. The CDR3 length is 14 residues. Written as DNA, the CDR3 is TGTGCCAGCAGCTTACAGGGGTACCAAGAGACCCAGTACTTC. Amino acids: CASSLQGYQETQYF. The full variable domain, completed using reference TRBV5-5 and TRBJ2-5, is DAGVTQSPTHLIKTRGQQVTLRCSPISGHKSVSWYQQVLGQGPQFIFQYYEKEERGRGNFPDRFSARQFPNYSSELNVNALLLGDSALYLCASSLQGYQETQYFGPGTRLLVL.

This clone was recorded once. This chain connects TRBV11-2 to TRBJ2-1, with D perhaps matching TRBD2 (5 bases). In germline, CDR1 is SGHAT, CDR2 FQNNGV. This CDR3 has 16 amino acids. V lost 2 bases, J lost 0 bases, and 11 bases lay in between. The CDR3 protein is CASSLRRQSSYNEQFF. CDR3 nucleotides: TGTGCCAGCAGCTTAAGGAGGCAGAGCTCCTACAATGAGCAGTTCTTC.

The chain couples TRBV27 to TRBJ2-7; possible D gene TRBD2, 7 bases. There are 20 residues in the CDR3. Germline CDR1 reads MNHEY; CDR2 reads SMNVEV (reference sequence). Trimming took 2 bases from V and 1 from J, leaving 27 bases between them. This CDR3 reads CASSLAGRGLTQSISYEQYF. CDR3 coding DNA: TGTGCCAGCAGTTTAGCGGGGCGGGGGCTCACTCAATCGATTTCCTACGAGCAGTACTTC.

The V gene is TRBV5-1, the J gene TRBJ2-3, with 7 nucleotides matching TRBD1. The J segment lost 4 bases and the V segment lost 4 bases, leaving 6 bases of the junction unmatched. Germline CDR1 SGHRS, CDR2 YFSETQ. The CDR3 is 14 amino acids. The chain's CDR3 is CASSRRQGSDTQYF. The DNA of the CDR3 is TGCGCCAGCAGCAGGAGACAGGGATCAGATACGCAGTATTTT.

The chain joins TRBV18 to TRBJ1-6; perhaps TRBD1 as D (5 bases). V was cut by 3 bases and J by 5 bases, with 8 bases left in between. This CDR3 is 14 amino acids long. Germline assignment: CDR1 KGHSH and CDR2 LQKENI. The CDR3 reads CASSPLGHNSPLHF. The CDR3 DNA sequence: TGTGCCAGCTCACCGCTGGGGCATAATTCACCCCTCCACTTT. Full variable domain (remainder filled in from reference TRBV18 and TRBJ1-6): NAGVMQNPRHLVRRRGQEARLRCSPMKGHSHVYWYRQLPEEGLKFMVYLQKENIIDESGMPKERFSAEFPKEGPSILRIQQVVRGDSAAYFCASSPLGHNSPLHFGNGTRLTVT.

This chain joins TRBV2 and TRBJ2-3, with 7 bases identical to TRBD2. J lost 3 bases, V lost 6 bases, and 12 bases had no gene match. Germline V CDR1 and CDR2: SNHLY, FYNNEI. The CDR3 has 16 amino acids. The CDR3 reads CASSPREGRVTDTQYF. The DNA of the CDR3 is TGTGCCAGCAGCCCTAGGGAGGGGAGGGTAACAGATACGCAGTATTTT.

The rearrangement links TRBV24-1 to TRBJ1-2; 11 bases line up with TRBD1. In germline, CDR1 is KGHDR, CDR2 SFDVKD. The CDR3 spans 16 residues. After removal of 4 bases from V and 6 bases from J, the junction contained 9 bases not matched to a gene. CDR3 sequence reads: CATSEPTGQGADGYTF. The CDR3 region has the DNA TGTGCCACCAGTGAGCCGACCGGACAGGGGGCGGATGGCTACACCTTC.